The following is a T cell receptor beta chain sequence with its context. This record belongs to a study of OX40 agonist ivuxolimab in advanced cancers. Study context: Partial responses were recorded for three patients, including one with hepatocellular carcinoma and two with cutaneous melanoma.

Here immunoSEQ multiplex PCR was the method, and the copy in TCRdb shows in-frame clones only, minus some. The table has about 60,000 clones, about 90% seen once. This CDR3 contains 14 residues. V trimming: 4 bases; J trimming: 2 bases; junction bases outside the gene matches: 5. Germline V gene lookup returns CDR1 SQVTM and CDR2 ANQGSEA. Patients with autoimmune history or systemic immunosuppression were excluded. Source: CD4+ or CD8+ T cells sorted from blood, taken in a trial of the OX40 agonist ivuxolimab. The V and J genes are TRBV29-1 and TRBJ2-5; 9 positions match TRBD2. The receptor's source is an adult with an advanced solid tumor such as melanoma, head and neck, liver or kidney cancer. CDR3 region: CSVVLAGRQETQYF. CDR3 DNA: TGCAGCGTTGTGCTAGCGGGAAGACAAGAGACCCAGTACTTC.